This paragraph covers one T cell receptor beta chain sequence. First-strand cDNA relied on TRAV- and TRBV-specific primers spanning alpha and beta chains. The authors amplified TCRs for approximately 20 PCR cycles with a constant-region primer and a V-primer adapter. mRNA, after isolation, was amplified by in vitro transcription. TCRdb analysed the reads with MiXCR anew, one entry per CDR3 protein. The sample has some 13,000 distinct CDR3 sequences, about 75% seen once. These data belong to a study of low-dose radiotherapy and immunotherapy resistance in tumors. Overall study context: Cohort 1 received 0.5 Gy per fraction every 2 weeks, totaling 6.5 Gy. Dosing of intravenous cyclophosphamide at 200 mg/m2 occurred every two weeks and took place one day prior to radiation and immunotherapy.

Nivolumab, ipilimumab, aspirin, low-dose cyclophosphamide and low-dose radiotherapy were given to donors. The CDR3 is 15 residues long. Germline CDR1 is SGDLS and CDR2 is YYNGEE. Trimming removed 4 bases at V and 3 bases at J, with 16 bases between. The receptor was isolated from a human donor with advanced metastatic prostate, ovarian, gallbladder or colorectal cancer (not recorded which). This table probably holds off-target reads from a library built for another chain. The V and J genes are TRBV9 and TRBJ1-2; D is unclear. CDR3 bases: TGTGCCAGCAGCAGGGAGAGGCAGGACGACTATGGCTACACCTTC. Its translation is CASSRERQDDYGYTF. The entire variable domain, with the rest obtained from reference TRBV9 and TRBJ1-2, is as follows: DSGVTQTPKHLITATGQRVTLRCSPRSGDLSVYWYQQSLDQGLQFLIQYYNGEERAKGNILERFSAQQFPDLHSELNLSSLELGDSALYFCASSRERQDDYGYTFGSGTRLTVV.